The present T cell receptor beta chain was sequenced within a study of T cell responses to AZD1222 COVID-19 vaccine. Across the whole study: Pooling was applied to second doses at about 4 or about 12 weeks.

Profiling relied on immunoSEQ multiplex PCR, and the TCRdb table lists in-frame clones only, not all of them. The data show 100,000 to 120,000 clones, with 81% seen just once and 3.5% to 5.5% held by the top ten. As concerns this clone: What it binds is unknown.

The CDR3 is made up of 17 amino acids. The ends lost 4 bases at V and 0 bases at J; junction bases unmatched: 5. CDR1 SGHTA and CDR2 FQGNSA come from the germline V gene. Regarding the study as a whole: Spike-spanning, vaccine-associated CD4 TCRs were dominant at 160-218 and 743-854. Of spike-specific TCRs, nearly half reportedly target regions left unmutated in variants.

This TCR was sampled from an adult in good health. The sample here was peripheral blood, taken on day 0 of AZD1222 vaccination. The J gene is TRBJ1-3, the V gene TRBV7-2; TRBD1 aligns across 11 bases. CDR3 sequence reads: CASSSRTGGASGNTIYF. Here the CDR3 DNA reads TGTGCCAGCAGCTCAAGGACAGGGGGCGCCTCTGGAAACACCATATATTTT.